The 11 T cell receptor beta chains given below trace back to one sample, sequenced in a study of blood T cell repertoires in COVID-19. Generated by immunoSEQ multiplex PCR, the TCRdb table keeps only in-frame clones and is missing some. The table shows tens of thousands of clones, with 75% to 90% occurring only once. Material: peripheral blood. All receptors come from a human donor with acute or convalescent COVID-19. The donor label of this sample is uncertain.

This clone was observed a few times. The genes are TRBV7-9 and TRBJ1-1; a possible D gene is TRBD1 (6 bases). Germline V CDR1 and CDR2: SEHNR, FQNEAQ (reference sequence). Trimming took off 5 bases at V and 8 bases at J, with 15 bases between the two ends. There are 13 residues in the CDR3. The CDR3 DNA sequence: TGTGCCAGCAGCCGAACCTCAGGGGTCGAAGCTTTCTTT. The encoded protein is CASSRTSGVEAFF. The full variable domain, in which reference TRBV7-9 and TRBJ1-1 provide the parts outside the CDR3, is DTGVSQNPRHKITKRGQNVTFRCDPISEHNRLYWYRQTLGQGPEFLTYFQNEAQLEKSRLLSDRFSAERPKGSFSTLEIQRTEQGDSAMYLCASSRTSGVEAFFGQGTRLTVV.

This rearrangement joins TRBV9 to TRBJ2-7; 7 bases map to TRBD2. The CDR3 loop spans 19 amino acids. The germline CDR1 and CDR2 sequences are SGDLS and YYNGEE. J was trimmed by 0 bases and V by 3 bases; bases with no gene match: 18. The CDR3 reads CASSARDSGGSSSSYEQYF. CDR3 sequence (DNA): TGTGCCAGCAGCGCTCGGGACTCCGGGGGGTCGTCGAGCTCCTACGAGCAGTACTTC. Looking up the rest from reference TRBV9 and TRBJ2-7 gives the full variable domain: DSGVTQTPKHLITATGQRVTLRCSPRSGDLSVYWYQQSLDQGLQFLIQYYNGEERAKGNILERFSAQQFPDLHSELNLSSLELGDSALYFCASSARDSGGSSSSYEQYFGPGTRLTVT.

The chain combines TRBV29-1 with TRBJ2-1; TRBD2 is a possible D gene (6 bases). The CDR3 is made up of 12 amino acids. CDR1 is SQVTM, CDR2 ANQGSEA, per germline. V was trimmed by 5 bases and J by 8 bases, leaving 13 bases between them. This CDR3 reads CSVQKGLHEQFF. The CDR3 region has the DNA TGCAGCGTTCAAAAAGGACTACATGAGCAGTTCTTC.

Turning to this clone: The junction shows a germline mismatch at one end, possibly a read error. CDR3 amino acids: CASWRTVNAEAFF. DNA of the CDR3: TGTGCCAGCTGGAGGACGGTGAACGCTGAAGCTTTCTTT. V is TRBV12-3 or TRBV12-4 and J is TRBJ1-1; D unresolved. This CDR3 has 13 residues.

The chain recombines TRBV10-3 with TRBJ1-5; TRBD1 aligns across 7 bases. Germline values: CDR1 ENHRY, CDR2 SYGVKD. This CDR3 has 19 amino acids. The J segment lost 0 bases and the V segment lost 8 bases, leaving 19 bases of the junction unmatched. The CDR3, as DNA: TGTGCCATCCCCCATCACTCTGGGACAGAGGGCTATAGCAATCAGCCCCAGCATTTT. Translating it yields CAIPHHSGTEGYSNQPQHF.

The V gene is TRBV10-3, the J gene TRBJ1-2; TRBD1 agrees at 7 bases. Per the germline V gene, CDR1 is ENHRY and CDR2 is SYGVKD. CDR3 length: 16 amino acids. The J segment lost 7 bases and the V segment lost 3 bases, leaving 14 bases of the junction unmatched. This chain's CDR3 is CAISESGTDNGGGYTF. CDR3 in DNA: TGTGCCATCAGTGAATCCGGGACAGACAACGGTGGTGGCTACACCTTC.

CDR3 nucleotides: TGTGCCAGCAGTTCTCGGGACAATACGCAGTATTTT. This gives the protein CASSSRDNTQYF. The chain combines TRBV12-3 or TRBV12-4 with TRBJ2-3; D possibly corresponds to TRBD1 (6 bases). This CDR3 is 12 amino acids long. Trimming removed 4 bases at V and 7 bases at J, with 9 bases between.

The rearrangement uses TRBV7-6 and TRBJ2-1; D not resolved. With 3 bases removed from V and 6 bases from J, the gap between germline ends came to 21 bases. The CDR3 has 17 residues. Germline CDR1 and CDR2: SGHVS and FNYEAQ. In nucleotides, the CDR3 is TGTGCCAGCAGCTTTACCCCCATAGTGAATTCGGGCAATGAGCAGTTCTTC. Encoded protein: CASSFTPIVNSGNEQFF.

The rearrangement links TRBV3-1 (or the pseudogene TRBV3-2) to TRBJ2-6; maybe TRBD2 (5 bases). CDR1 and CDR2 (germline): LGHDT, YNNKEL (reference sequence). Trimming removed 9 bases at V and 0 bases at J, with 18 bases between. This CDR3 has 17 residues. CDR3 nucleotides: TGTGCCAGTACTAGGGCATGGGGTAGCTCTGGGGCCAACGTCCTGACTTTC. The encoded protein is CASTRAWGSSGANVLTF.

The chain carries TRBV7-8 and TRBJ1-2; D gene uncertain. This CDR3 has 16 residues. V was shortened by 5 bases and J by 8 bases, with 24 bases between the two germline ends. Germline CDR1 is SGHVS and CDR2 is FQNEAQ. The CDR3 spells CASSNRASGGKVGYTF. The CDR3 DNA sequence: TGTGCCAGCAGCAACCGGGCTTCGGGAGGGAAGGTGGGCTACACCTTC.

The V gene is TRBV3-1 (or the pseudogene TRBV3-2), the J gene TRBJ2-5; D might be TRBD1 (5 bases). CDR1 is LGHDT, CDR2 YNNKEL, per germline (reference sequence). The CDR3 has 16 residues. V was clipped by 4 bases and J by 1 base, with 16 bases between them. The CDR3 nucleotides read TGTGCCAGCAGCCGCGAAAGGGGCCAGATCCAAGAGACCCAGTACTTC. The encoded protein is CASSRERGQIQETQYF.